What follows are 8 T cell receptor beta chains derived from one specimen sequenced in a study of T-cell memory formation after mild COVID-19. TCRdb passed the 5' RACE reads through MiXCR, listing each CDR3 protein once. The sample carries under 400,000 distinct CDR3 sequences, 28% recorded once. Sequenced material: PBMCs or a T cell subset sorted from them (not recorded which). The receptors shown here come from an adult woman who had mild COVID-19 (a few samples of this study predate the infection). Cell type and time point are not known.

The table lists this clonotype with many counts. CDR3 in DNA: TGTGCCAGCCGACCCGGGGGAGGTGGAAACACCATATATTTT. Its translation: CASRPGGGGNTIYF. J is TRBJ1-3 and V is TRBV27, with D possibly matching TRBD1 (5 bases). V lost 8 bases to trimming and J lost 3 bases, with 14 bases between them. Germline assignment: CDR1 MNHEY and CDR2 SMNVEV (reference sequence). This CDR3 is 14 amino acids long.

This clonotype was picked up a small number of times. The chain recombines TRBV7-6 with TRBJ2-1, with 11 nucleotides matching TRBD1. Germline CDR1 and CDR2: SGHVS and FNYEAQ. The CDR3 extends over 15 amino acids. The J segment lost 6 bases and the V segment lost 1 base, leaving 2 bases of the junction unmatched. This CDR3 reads CASSLGTGGFNEQFF. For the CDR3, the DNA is TGTGCCAGCAGCTTAGGGACAGGGGGCTTCAATGAGCAGTTCTTC.

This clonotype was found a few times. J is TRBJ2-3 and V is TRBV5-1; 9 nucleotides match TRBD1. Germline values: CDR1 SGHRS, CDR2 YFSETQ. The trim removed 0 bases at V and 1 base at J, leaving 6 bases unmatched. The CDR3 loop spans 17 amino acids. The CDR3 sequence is CASSLGHRDRGTDTQYF. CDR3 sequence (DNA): TGCGCCAGCAGCTTGGGGCACCGGGACAGGGGCACAGATACGCAGTATTTT.

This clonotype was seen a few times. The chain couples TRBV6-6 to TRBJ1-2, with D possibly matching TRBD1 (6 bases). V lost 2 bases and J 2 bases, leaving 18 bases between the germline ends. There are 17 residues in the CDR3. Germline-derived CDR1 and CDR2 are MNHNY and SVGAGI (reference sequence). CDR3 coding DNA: TGTGCCAGCAGTTACCGGGGGGGAACGAGGGGGAACTATGGCTACACCTTC. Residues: CASSYRGGTRGNYGYTF.

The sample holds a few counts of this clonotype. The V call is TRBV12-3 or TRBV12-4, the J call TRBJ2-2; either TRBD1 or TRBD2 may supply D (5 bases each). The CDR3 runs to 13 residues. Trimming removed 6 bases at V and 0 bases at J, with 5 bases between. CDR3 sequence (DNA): TGTGCCAGCAGGGGACCGAACACCGGGGAGCTGTTTTTT. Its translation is CASRGPNTGELFF.

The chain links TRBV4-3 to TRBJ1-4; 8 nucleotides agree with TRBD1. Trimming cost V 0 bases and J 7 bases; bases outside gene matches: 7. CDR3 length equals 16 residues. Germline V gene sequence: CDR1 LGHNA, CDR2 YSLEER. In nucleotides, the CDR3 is TGCGCCAGCAGCCAAGAGGGCACAGGGGGTGGTGAAAAACTGTTTTTT. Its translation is CASSQEGTGGGEKLFF.

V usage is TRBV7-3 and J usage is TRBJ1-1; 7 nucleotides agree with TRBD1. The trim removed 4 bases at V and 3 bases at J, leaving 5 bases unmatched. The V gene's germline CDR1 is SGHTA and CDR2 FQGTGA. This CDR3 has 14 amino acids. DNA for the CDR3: TGTGCCAGCAGCTCGACAGGGAGGGACACTGAAGCTTTCTTT. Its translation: CASSSTGRDTEAFF.

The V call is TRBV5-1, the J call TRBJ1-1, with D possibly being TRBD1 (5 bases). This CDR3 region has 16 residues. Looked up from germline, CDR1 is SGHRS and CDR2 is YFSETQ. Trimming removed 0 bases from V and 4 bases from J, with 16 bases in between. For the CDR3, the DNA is TGCGCCAGCAGCTTGGCCCGGGTCGGGGCGAGCACTGAAGCTTTCTTT. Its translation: CASSLARVGASTEAFF.